This TCR beta chain was sequenced during a study of human T cells and chemical hapten exposure. Documented time point: patch test 2, 6 weeks after DPC sensitization. The sample's treatment: therapeutic diphenylcyclopropenone sensitization with weekly scalp DPC. Findings and caveats of the study: As patch test score rose, PT1 expanded TCR counts tended to rise as well.

Using its own MiXCR run on the RACE reads, TCRdb lists one record per CDR3 protein. Of a few hundred thousand distinct CDR3 sequences in the sample, around 6% were seen once. To note about this clonotype: The antigen is unknown.

The CDR3 consists of 15 residues. The V end was cut by 0 bases, the J end by 5 bases, with 15 bases between. Per the germline V gene, CDR1 is SGDLS and CDR2 is YYNGEE. The V call is TRBV9, the J call TRBJ2-7; D is perhaps TRBD1 (6 bases). The sequence was obtained from a woman under 30 with alopecia areata. Some clones in this sample may be carry-over from other donors' samples. This sample comprised whole blood, obtained in connection with sensitization to the hapten diphenylcyclopropenone (DPC). CDR3 protein: CASSVATTGKDEQYF. CDR3 sequence (DNA): TGTGCCAGCAGCGTAGCTACTACAGGGAAAGACGAGCAGTACTTC.